The 2 T cell receptor beta chains given below trace back to one sample, sequenced in a study of post-analysis software for immune sequencing data (dated by TCRdb to the mid-2010s). What the work shows at the level of the full study, not this receptor alone: Significantly higher frequencies in patients than in controls were found for five or six TRBV segments, including TRBV5-6, TRBV5-1 and TRBV20-1.

What these receptors recognize is not known. Libraries were built with PCR. Instrument on record: Illumina HiSeq 2500. To reduce PCR and sequencing biases, unique molecular identifiers were incorporated into the TCR beta cDNA libraries. The raw public data were reprocessed by TCRdb itself: fastp quality trimming at Q25, MiXCR clonotype calling, in-frame beta chains only. Rows matching on CDR3 protein sequence are summarized as one entry with the most common DNA and genes. The sample data list 650,000 to 850,000 distinct CDR3 sequences, and around 42% of these were observed just once. Approximately 4.4% of the sample is held by the ten biggest clonotypes. The sequenced material came from blood. All receptors come from a girl aged 10-17 years with multiple sclerosis.

The V and J genes are TRBV7-2 and TRBJ1-6; D ambiguous. Germline V gene sequence: CDR1 SGHTA, CDR2 FQGNSA. CDR3 length: 14 residues. V was pared by 3 bases and J by 5 bases, with 8 bases between. The CDR3 DNA reads TGTGCCAGCAGCTTTCCAGAAGATAATTCACCCCTCCACTTT. This codes for CASSFPEDNSPLHF.

Details on this clonotype: This CDR3 fails to terminate in the conserved phenylalanine or tryptophan, so it likely reflects a read error. The chain recombines TRBV20-1 with TRBJ2-6, with a possible D match to TRBD1 (6 bases). CDR3 length equals 16 residues. Germline values: CDR1 DFQATT, CDR2 SNEGSKA (reference sequence). The V gene lost 0 bases and the J gene lost 2 bases, with 11 bases spanning the gap. Here the CDR3 reads CSARDRGSAGANVLTC. The CDR3 region has the DNA TGCAGTGCTAGAGACAGGGGATCAGCTGGGGCCAACGTCCTGACTTGC.